This T cell receptor (beta chain) originates from a study of control samples from healthy donors and cancer patients. The V and J ends lost 3 bases and 2 bases, in that order; junction bases with no gene match: 6. The CDR3 is made up of 15 amino acids. Germline V gives CDR1 MNHEY, CDR2 SVGEGT. The method was immunoSEQ multiplex PCR; TCRdb's version includes in-frame clones alone and lacks a portion of them. The sample shows over 150,000 clones, approximately 96% of them seen only once. The V call is TRBV6-2 or TRBV6-3, the J call TRBJ1-1; TRBD1 matches at 7 bases. The source of this sequence is a man aged 40-55 years in good health. Sequencing was performed on blood. The CDR3 here is CASSYRRQGNTEAFF. DNA of the CDR3: TGTGCCAGCAGTTATCGGCGACAGGGCAACACTGAAGCTTTCTTT.